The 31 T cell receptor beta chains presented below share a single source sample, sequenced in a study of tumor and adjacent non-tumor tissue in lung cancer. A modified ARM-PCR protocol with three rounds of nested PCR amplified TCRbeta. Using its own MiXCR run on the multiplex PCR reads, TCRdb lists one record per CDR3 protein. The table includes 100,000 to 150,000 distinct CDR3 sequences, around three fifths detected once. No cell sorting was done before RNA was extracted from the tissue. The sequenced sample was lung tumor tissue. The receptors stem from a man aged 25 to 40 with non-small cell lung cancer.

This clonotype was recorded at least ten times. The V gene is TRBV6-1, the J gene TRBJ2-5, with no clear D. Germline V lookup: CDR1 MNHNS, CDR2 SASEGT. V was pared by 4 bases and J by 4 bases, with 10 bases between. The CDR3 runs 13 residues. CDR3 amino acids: CASSGVDVETQYF. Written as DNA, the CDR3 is TGTGCCAGCAGTGGAGTGGATGTAGAGACCCAGTACTTC.

The CDR3 region is CAWSPGENTDTQYF. CDR3 nucleotide sequence: TGTGCCTGGAGTCCAGGGGAGAACACAGATACGCAGTATTTT. This chain connects TRBV30 to TRBJ2-3, with a weak D call TRBD1 (6 bases). The length of the CDR3 is 14 residues. CDR1 is GTSNPN and CDR2 is SVGIG in the germline V gene (reference sequence). Trimming left V 2 bases short and J 2 bases short, with 11 bases between. The full variable domain, rest sourced from reference TRBV30 and TRBJ2-3, is SQTIHQWPATLVQPVGSPLSLECTVEGTSNPNLYWYRQAAGRGLQLLFYSVGIGQISSEVPQNLSASRPQDRQFILSSKKLLLSDSGFYLCAWSPGENTDTQYFGPGTRLTVL.

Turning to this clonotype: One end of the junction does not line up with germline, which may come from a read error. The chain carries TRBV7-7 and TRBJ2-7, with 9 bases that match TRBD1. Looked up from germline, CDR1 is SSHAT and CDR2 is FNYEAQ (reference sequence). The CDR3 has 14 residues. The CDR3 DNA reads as TGTGCTAGCAGCCAGGGACAGGGACCCTACGAGCAGTACTTC. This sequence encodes CASSQGQGPYEQYF.

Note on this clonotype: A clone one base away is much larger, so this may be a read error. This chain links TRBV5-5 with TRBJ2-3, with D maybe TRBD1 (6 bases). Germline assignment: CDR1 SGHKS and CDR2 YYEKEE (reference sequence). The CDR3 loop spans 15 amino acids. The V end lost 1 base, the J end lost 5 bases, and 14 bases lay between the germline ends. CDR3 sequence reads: CASSLTGQPGDTQYF. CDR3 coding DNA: TGTGCCAGCAGCTTGACTGGACAGCCGGGAGATACGCAGTATTTT.

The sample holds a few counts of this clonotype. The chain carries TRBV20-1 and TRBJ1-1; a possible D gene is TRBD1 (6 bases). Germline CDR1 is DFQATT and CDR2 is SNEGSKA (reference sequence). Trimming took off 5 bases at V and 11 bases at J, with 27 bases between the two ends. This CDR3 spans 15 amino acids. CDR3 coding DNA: TGCAGTGCTCAGCCCACCCAGGGGCTGAACACTAAGGCTTTCTTT. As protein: CSAQPTQGLNTKAFF.

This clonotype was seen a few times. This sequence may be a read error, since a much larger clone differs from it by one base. The CDR3 protein is CSARVRGEAFAYEQYF. Written as DNA, the CDR3 is TGCAGTGCTAGAGTTAGAGGGGAGGCGTTTGCCTACGAGCAGTACTTC. The V call is TRBV20-1, the J call TRBJ2-7, with TRBD2 as a possible D gene (6 bases). With 1 base removed from V and 2 bases from J, the gap between germline ends came to 18 bases. The CDR3 is made up of 16 amino acids. Germline V lookup: CDR1 DFQATT, CDR2 SNEGSKA (reference sequence).

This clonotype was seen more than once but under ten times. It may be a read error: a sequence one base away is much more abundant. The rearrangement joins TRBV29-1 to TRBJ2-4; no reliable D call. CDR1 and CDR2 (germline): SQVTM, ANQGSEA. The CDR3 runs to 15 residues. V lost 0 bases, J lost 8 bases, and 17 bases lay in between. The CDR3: CSVEDPRLFKDIQYF. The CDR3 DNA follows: TGCAGCGTTGAAGATCCAAGACTCTTTAAAGACATTCAGTACTTC. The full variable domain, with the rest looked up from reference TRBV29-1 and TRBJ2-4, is SAVISQKPSRDICQRGTSLTIQCQVDSQVTMMFWYRQQPGQSLTLIATANQGSEATYESGFVIDKFPISRPNLTFSTLTVSNMSPEDSSIYLCSVEDPRLFKDIQYFGAGTRLSVL.

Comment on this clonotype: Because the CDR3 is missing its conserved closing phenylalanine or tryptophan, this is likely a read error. Written as DNA, the CDR3 is TGTGCCAGCAGTCACTACAGGGGTGACTACGAGCAGTACTTA. It specifies CASSHYRGDYEQYL. The chain uses TRBV7-8 and TRBJ2-7; 7 positions match TRBD1. J gave up 3 bases and V 6 bases, and 8 bases lay outside the gene matches. Per germline, CDR1 SGHVS and CDR2 FQNEAQ. The CDR3 is 14 residues long.

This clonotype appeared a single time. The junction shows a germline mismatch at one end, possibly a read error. The CDR3 bases are TGTGCCGGCTCACCACCGTCGGGGCGCGAGCAGTACTTC. This codes for CAGSPPSGREQYF. The J gene is TRBJ2-7, the V gene TRBV18, with D possibly called TRBD1 or TRBD2 (5 bases each). This CDR3 has 13 amino acids. Looked up from germline, CDR1 is KGHSH and CDR2 is LQKENI. Full variable domain (missing parts from reference TRBV18 and TRBJ2-7): NAGVMQNPRHLVRRRGQEARLRCSPMKGHSHVYWYRQLPEEGLKFMVYLQKENIIDESGMPKERFSAEFPKEGPSILRIQQVVRGDSAAYFCAGSPPSGREQYFGPGTRLTVT.

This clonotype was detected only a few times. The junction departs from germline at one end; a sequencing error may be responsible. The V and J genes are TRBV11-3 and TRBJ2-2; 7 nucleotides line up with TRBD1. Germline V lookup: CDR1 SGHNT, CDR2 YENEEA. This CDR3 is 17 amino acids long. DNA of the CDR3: TGTGTCAGCAGCTTATTATATGGGGACAGCCCTACCGGGGAGCTGTTTTTT. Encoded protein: CVSSLLYGDSPTGELFF.

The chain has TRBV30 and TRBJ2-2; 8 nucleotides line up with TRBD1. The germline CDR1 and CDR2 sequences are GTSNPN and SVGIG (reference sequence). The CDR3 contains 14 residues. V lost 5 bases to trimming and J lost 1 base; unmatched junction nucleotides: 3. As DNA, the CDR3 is TGTGCCTGGGCTGGGACAGGGAACACCGGGGAGCTGTTTTTT. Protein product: CAWAGTGNTGELFF.

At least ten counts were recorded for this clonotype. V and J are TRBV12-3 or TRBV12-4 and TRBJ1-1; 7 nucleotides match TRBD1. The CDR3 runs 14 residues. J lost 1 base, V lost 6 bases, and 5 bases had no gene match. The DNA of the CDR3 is TGTGCCAGCAGCCTGGGACAGACGAACACTGAAGCTTTCTTT. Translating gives CASSLGQTNTEAFF.

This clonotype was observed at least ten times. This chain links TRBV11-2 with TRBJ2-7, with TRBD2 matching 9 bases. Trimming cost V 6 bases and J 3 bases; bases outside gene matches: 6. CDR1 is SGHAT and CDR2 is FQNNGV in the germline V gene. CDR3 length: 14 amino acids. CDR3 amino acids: CASSFSGRNYEQYF. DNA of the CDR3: TGTGCCAGCAGTTTTAGCGGGAGAAACTACGAGCAGTACTTC.

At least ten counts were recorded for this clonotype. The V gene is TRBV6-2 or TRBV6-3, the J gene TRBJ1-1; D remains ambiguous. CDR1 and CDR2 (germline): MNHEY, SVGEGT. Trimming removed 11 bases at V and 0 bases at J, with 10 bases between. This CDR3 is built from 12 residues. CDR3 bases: TGTGCCTCGTCGACGGTGAACACTGAAGCTTTCTTT. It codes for CASSTVNTEAFF.

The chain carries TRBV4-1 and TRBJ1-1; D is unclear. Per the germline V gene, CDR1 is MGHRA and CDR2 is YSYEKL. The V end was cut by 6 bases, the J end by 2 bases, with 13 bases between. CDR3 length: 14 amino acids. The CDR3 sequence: CASSHDHFNTEAFF. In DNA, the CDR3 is TGCGCCAGCAGTCATGATCACTTCAACACTGAAGCTTTCTTT.

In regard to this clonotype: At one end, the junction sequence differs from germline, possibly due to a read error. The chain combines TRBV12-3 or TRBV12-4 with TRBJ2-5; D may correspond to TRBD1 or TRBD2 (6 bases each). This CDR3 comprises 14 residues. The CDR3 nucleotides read TGTACCAGCAGTTTCTGGAGGGGGAAAAAGACCCAGTACTTC. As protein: CTSSFWRGKKTQYF.

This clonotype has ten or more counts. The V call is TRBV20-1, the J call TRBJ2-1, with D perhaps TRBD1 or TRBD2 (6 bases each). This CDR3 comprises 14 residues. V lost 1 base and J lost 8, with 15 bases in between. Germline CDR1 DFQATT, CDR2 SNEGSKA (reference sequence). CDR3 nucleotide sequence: TGCAGTGCTAGAGGCGGGGCAGGGGACCATGAGCAGTTCTTC. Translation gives CSARGGAGDHEQFF.

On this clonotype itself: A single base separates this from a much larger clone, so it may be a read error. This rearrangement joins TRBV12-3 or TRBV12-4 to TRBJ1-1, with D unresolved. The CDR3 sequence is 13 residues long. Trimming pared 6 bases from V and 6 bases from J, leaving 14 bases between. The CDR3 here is CASRIGPSAEAFF. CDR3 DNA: TGTGCCAGCAGAATAGGGCCTAGCGCTGAAGCTTTCTTT.

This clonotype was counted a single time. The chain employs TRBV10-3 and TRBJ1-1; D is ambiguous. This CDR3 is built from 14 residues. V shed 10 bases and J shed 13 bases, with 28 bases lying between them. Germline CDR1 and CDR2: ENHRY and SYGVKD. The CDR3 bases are TGTGCCACCGAGGGTCCTAAGGGCCGATATGAAAGTTTCTTT. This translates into CATEGPKGRYESFF.

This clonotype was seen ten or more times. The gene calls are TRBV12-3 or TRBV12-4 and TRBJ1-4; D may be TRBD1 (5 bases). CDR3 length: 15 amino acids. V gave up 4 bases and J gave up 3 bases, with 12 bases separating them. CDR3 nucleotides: TGTGCCAGCAGTTCCTCGGGGCCGGCTAATGAAAAACTGTTTTTT. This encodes CASSSSGPANEKLFF.

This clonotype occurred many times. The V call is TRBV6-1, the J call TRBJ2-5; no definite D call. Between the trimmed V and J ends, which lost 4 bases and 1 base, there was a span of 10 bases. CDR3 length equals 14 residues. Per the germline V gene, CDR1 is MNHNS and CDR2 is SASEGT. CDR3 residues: CASSVTALQETQYF. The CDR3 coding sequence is TGTGCCAGCAGTGTTACAGCCCTCCAAGAGACCCAGTACTTC.

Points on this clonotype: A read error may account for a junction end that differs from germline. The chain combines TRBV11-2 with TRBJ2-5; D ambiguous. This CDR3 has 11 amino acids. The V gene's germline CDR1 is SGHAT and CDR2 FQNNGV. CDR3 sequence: CDSSLGETQCF. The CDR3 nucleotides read TGTGACAGCAGCTTAGGAGAGACCCAGTGCTTC.

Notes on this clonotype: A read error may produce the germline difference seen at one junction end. CDR3 region: CATSEGGLWSSLHF. The CDR3 DNA follows: TGTGCCACTTCCGAGGGGGGGTTATGGTCATCCCTCCACTTC. The chain has TRBV6-5 and TRBJ1-6, with D perhaps TRBD1 (6 bases). The CDR3 is 14 amino acids. CDR1 is MNHEY and CDR2 is SVGAGI in the germline V gene.

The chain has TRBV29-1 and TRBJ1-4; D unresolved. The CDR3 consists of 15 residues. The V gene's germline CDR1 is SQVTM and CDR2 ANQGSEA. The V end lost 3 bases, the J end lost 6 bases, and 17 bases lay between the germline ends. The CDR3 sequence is CSVEASHGRDEKLFF. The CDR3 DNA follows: TGCAGCGTTGAGGCCTCCCACGGACGGGATGAAAAACTGTTTTTT.

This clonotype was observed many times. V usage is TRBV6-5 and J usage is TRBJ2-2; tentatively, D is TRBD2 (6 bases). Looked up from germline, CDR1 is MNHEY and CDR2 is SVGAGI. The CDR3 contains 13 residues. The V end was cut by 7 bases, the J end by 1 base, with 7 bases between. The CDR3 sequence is CASIAENTGELFF. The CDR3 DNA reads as TGTGCCAGCATAGCGGAGAACACCGGGGAGCTGTTTTTT.

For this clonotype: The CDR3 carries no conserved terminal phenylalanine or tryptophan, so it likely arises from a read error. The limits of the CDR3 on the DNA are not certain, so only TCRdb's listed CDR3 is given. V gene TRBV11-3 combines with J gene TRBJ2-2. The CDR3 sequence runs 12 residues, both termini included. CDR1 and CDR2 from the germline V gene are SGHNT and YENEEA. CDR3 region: CASSLEIGELFL.

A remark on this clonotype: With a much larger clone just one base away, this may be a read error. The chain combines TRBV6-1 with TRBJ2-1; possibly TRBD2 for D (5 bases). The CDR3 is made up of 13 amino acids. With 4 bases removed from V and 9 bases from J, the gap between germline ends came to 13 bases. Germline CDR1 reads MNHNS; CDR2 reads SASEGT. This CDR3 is CASSAGFGSEQFF. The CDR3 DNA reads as TGTGCCAGCAGTGCGGGTTTTGGGAGTGAGCAGTTCTTC.

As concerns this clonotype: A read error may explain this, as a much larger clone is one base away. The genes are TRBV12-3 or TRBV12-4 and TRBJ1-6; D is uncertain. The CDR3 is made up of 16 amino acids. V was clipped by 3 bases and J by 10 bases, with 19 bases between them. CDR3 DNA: TGTGCCAGCAGTTTCGTTTCGTGCAGGCTGAGCTCACCCCTCCACTTT. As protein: CASSFVSCRLSSPLHF.

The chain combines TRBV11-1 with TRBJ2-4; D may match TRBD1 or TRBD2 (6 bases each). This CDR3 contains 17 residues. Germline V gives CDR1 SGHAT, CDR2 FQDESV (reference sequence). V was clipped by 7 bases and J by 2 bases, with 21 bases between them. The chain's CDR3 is CASISPPGGTTKNIQYF. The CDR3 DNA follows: TGTGCCAGCATCTCGCCGCCTGGGGGGACAACCAAAAACATTCAGTACTTC.

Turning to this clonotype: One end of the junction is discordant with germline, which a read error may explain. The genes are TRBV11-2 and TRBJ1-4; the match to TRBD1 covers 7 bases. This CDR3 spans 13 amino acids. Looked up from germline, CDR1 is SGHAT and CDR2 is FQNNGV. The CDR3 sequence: CTSSQGDSEKLSF. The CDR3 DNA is TGTACCAGCAGCCAGGGGGACAGCGAAAAACTGTCTTTT.

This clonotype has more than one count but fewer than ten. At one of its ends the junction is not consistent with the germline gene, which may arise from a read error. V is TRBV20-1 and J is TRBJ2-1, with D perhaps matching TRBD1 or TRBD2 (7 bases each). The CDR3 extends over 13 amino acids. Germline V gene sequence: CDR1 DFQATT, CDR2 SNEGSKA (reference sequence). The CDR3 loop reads CSPRRQGGHEQFF. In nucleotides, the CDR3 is TGCAGTCCTAGACGACAGGGAGGGCATGAACAGTTCTTC.